A single sample gave rise to the 28 T cell receptor beta chains below, sequenced in a study of shared clonotypes between healthy human individuals. Clones were read by immunoSEQ multiplex PCR, and TCRdb kept only the in-frame ones, dropping some. This sample yields 2 million to 3 million clones, of which more than 85% are seen a single time; about 0.39% belongs to the top ten. Sequencing was done on a sample of naive CD4+ T cells from PBMCs. Specified subset: CD45RA+ positively selected. The receptors here all came from a man aged 18-30 years in good health. Some clones in this sample may be carry-over from other donors' samples.

The count of this clone is one. The V and J genes are TRBV5-1 and TRBJ2-3; TRBD2 aligns across 9 bases. J gave up 4 bases and V 0 bases, and 6 bases lay outside the gene matches. The CDR3 covers 16 residues. Germline CDR1 is SGHRS and CDR2 is YFSETQ. CDR3 sequence reads: CASSLDRAGGPDTQYF. In DNA form, the CDR3 reads TGCGCCAGCAGCTTGGATAGGGCGGGAGGGCCAGATACGCAGTATTTT.

The rearrangement links TRBV5-6 to TRBJ2-5; D call uncertain. The J call is in doubt because the DNA end fits TRBJ2-7 better. Germline CDR1 reads SGHDT; CDR2 reads YYEEEE. The CDR3 loop spans 14 amino acids. CDR3 DNA: TGTGCCAGCAGCTCCGCCCTCGGCCTCTACGAGCAGTACTTC. Protein: CASSSALGLYEQYF.

The J gene is TRBJ2-2, the V gene TRBV6-6; maybe TRBD2 (6 bases). The CDR3 has 15 residues. The germline V gene encodes CDR1 MNHNY and CDR2 SVGAGI (reference sequence). V lost 6 bases and J lost 0, with 11 bases in between. CDR3 sequence reads: CASSSGLSNTGELFF. CDR3 bases: TGTGCCAGCAGCTCGGGACTCTCGAACACCGGGGAGCTGTTTTTT.

A note on this clone: Other DNA sequences in the same sample also yield this CDR3. The chain combines TRBV5-1 with TRBJ2-7; 7 bases line up with TRBD2. Germline CDR1 SGHRS, CDR2 YFSETQ. V was pared by 0 bases and J by 1 base, with 4 bases of the junction left unmatched. This CDR3 spans 15 amino acids. CDR3 residues: CASSLGLAVSYEQYF. The DNA for the CDR3 is TGCGCCAGCAGCTTGGGGCTAGCGGTTTCCTACGAGCAGTACTTC.

This CDR3 reads CASSARDRGLGNTIYF. The CDR3 DNA sequence: TGCGCCAGCAGCGCCAGGGACAGGGGGCTTGGAAACACCATATATTTT. The J gene is TRBJ1-3, the V gene TRBV5-1; 12 bases fit TRBD1. CDR3 length equals 16 residues. Unmatched junction bases numbered 5, after V lost 4 bases and J lost 3 bases. CDR1 and CDR2 (germline): SGHRS, YFSETQ.

The chain is built from TRBV10-3 and TRBJ2-7; 14 nucleotides line up with TRBD2. This CDR3 contains 16 residues. CDR1 ENHRY and CDR2 SYGVKD come from the germline V gene. J was trimmed by 7 bases and V by 6 bases; bases with no gene match: 11. The CDR3 region is CAISTVPGTSGREQYF. The CDR3 nucleotides are TGTGCCATCAGCACGGTTCCCGGGACTAGCGGGAGAGAGCAGTACTTC.

The CDR3 spells CASSLNGGLQETQYF. The CDR3 DNA sequence: TGTGCCAGCAGCTTAAACGGGGGCCTACAAGAGACCCAGTACTTC. This rearrangement joins TRBV7-3 to TRBJ2-5; D is possibly TRBD1 or TRBD2 (6 bases each). With 1 base removed from V and 2 bases from J, the gap between germline ends came to 11 bases. The CDR3 sequence is 15 residues long. CDR1 is SGHTA and CDR2 is FQGTGA in the germline V gene.

The chain recombines TRBV6-5 with TRBJ2-7; TRBD1 matches 8 bases. Germline CDR1 and CDR2: MNHEY and SVGAGI. V trimming: 6 bases; J trimming: 4 bases; junction bases outside the gene matches: 5. The CDR3 consists of 13 residues. The CDR3 bases are TGTGCCAGCAGCCTTGGACAGGGATACGAGCAGTACTTC. The encoded protein is CASSLGQGYEQYF.

V usage is TRBV27 and J usage is TRBJ2-6; 7 nucleotides match TRBD1. V lost 3 bases and J lost 0; bases outside the gene matches: 8. CDR1 MNHEY and CDR2 SMNVEV come from the germline V gene (reference sequence). The CDR3 extends over 18 amino acids. CDR3 in amino acids: CASSFESGGSSGANVLTF. In nucleotides, the CDR3 is TGTGCCAGCAGTTTTGAGTCAGGGGGATCCTCTGGGGCCAACGTCCTGACTTTC.

This CDR3 is CASSLGPSGTGGLAFF. DNA for the CDR3: TGTGCCAGCAGCTTGGGACCATCCGGGACAGGGGGCTTAGCTTTCTTT. V and J are TRBV5-6 and TRBJ1-1; 12 bases fit TRBD1. The CDR3 runs to 16 residues. Germline lookup yields CDR1 SGHDT and CDR2 YYEEEE. Trimming took 0 bases from V and 10 from J; bases not matched to a gene: 10.

This rearrangement joins TRBV7-7 to TRBJ2-5; D might be TRBD1 (6 bases). V dropped 1 base and J dropped 9 bases, with 15 bases sitting between them. The germline V gene has CDR1 SSHAT and CDR2 FNYEAQ (reference sequence). The CDR3 covers 14 residues. The CDR3 is CASSLGLAAGAQYF. The DNA for the CDR3 is TGTGCCAGCAGCTTAGGGCTAGCAGCAGGGGCCCAGTACTTC.

The rearrangement links TRBV7-8 to TRBJ2-1, with TRBD2 matching 8 bases. Germline V gives CDR1 SGHVS, CDR2 FQNEAQ. The CDR3 runs to 14 residues. V lost 11 bases, J lost 5 bases, and 11 bases stayed unmatched. CDR3 residues: CASRGASGHNEQFF. CDR3 coding DNA: TGTGCCTCACGGGGGGCTAGCGGGCACAATGAGCAGTTCTTC.

The chain couples TRBV6-5 to TRBJ2-2; D is unclear. V gave up 6 bases and J gave up 3 bases, with 14 bases separating them. In germline, CDR1 is MNHEY, CDR2 SVGAGI. This CDR3 is built from 15 residues. The CDR3 loop reads CASRFSKTHTGELFF. The CDR3 DNA follows: TGTGCCAGCAGATTCTCGAAAACCCACACCGGGGAGCTGTTTTTT.

This clone was detected only a few times. The chain employs TRBV10-3 and TRBJ2-1; 12 bases are shared with TRBD2. Germline assignment: CDR1 ENHRY and CDR2 SYGVKD. V shed 6 bases and J 7 bases; nucleotides not matched to a gene: 7. There are 15 residues in the CDR3. This chain's CDR3 is CAISKLAGGENEQFF. For the CDR3, the DNA is TGTGCCATCAGCAAACTAGCGGGAGGAGAGAATGAGCAGTTCTTC.

The chain combines TRBV5-6 with TRBJ2-3; 14 bases fit TRBD2. The CDR3 covers 16 residues. The J segment lost 5 bases and the V segment lost 4 bases, leaving 6 bases of the junction unmatched. The germline V gene encodes CDR1 SGHDT and CDR2 YYEEEE. The CDR3 bases are TGTGCCAGCAGCCACGGACTAGCGGGAGGTAGAGATACGCAGTATTTT. Translation gives CASSHGLAGGRDTQYF.

This clone came up once. The chain joins TRBV5-1 to TRBJ1-2; D not certain. Trimming cost V 0 bases and J 0 bases, with 6 bases left between them. This CDR3 is 14 amino acids long. The germline CDR1 and CDR2 sequences are SGHRS and YFSETQ. CDR3 DNA: TGCGCCAGCAGCTTGGCCGAGTCTAACTATGGCTACACCTTC. As protein: CASSLAESNYGYTF.

The sample holds a few counts of this clone. V usage is TRBV11-2 and J usage is TRBJ1-5; no clear D gene. Germline CDR1 and CDR2: SGHAT and FQNNGV. Trimming took 5 bases from V and 5 from J, leaving 10 bases between them. This CDR3 has 13 amino acids. This CDR3 reads CASSPDGDQPQHF. CDR3 nucleotides: TGTGCCAGCAGCCCTGACGGTGATCAGCCCCAGCATTTT.

V gene TRBV7-9 combines with J gene TRBJ2-5; D perhaps matches TRBD1 (6 bases). The CDR3 sequence is 15 residues long. The germline V and J ends were trimmed by 2 bases and 4 bases, with 14 bases remaining between them. Germline CDR1 is SEHNR and CDR2 is FQNEAQ (reference sequence). CDR3 loop: CASSLLRGEIETQYF. In nucleotides, the CDR3 is TGTGCCAGCAGCTTACTCAGGGGTGAGATAGAGACCCAGTACTTC. The full variable domain, in which reference TRBV7-9 and TRBJ2-5 provide the parts outside the CDR3, is DTGVSQNPRHKITKRGQNVTFRCDPISEHNRLYWYRQTLGQGPEFLTYFQNEAQLEKSRLLSDRFSAERPKGSFSTLEIQRTEQGDSAMYLCASSLLRGEIETQYFGPGTRLLVL.

CDR3 loop: CASSRDRDTQYF. The CDR3 nucleotides are TGTGCCAGCTCTCGGGACAGGGATACGCAGTATTTT. The rearrangement uses TRBV7-9 and TRBJ2-3; 8 bases line up with TRBD1. Germline values: CDR1 SEHNR, CDR2 FQNEAQ (reference sequence). This CDR3 spans 12 amino acids. Unmatched junction bases numbered 4, after V lost 8 bases and J lost 6 bases.

The chain recombines TRBV7-9 with TRBJ2-2; TRBD1 or TRBD2 may be the D gene (6 bases each). V lost 5 bases and J lost 15, with 16 bases in between. The CDR3 contains 12 residues. Germline CDR1 and CDR2: SEHNR and FQNEAQ (reference sequence). CDR3 sequence reads: CASSPGWGAVFF. The CDR3 DNA sequence: TGTGCCAGCAGCCCTGGTTGGGGGGCTGTGTTTTTT.

This clone was found once. The J gene is TRBJ2-7, the V gene TRBV30; 7 positions match TRBD1. This CDR3 is built from 14 residues. V gave up 4 bases and J gave up 5 bases; unmatched junction bases: 11. CDR1 is GTSNPN and CDR2 is SVGIG in the germline V gene (reference sequence). The CDR3 DNA reads TGTGCCTGGATGGCGACAGGGAAAAGGCACGAGCAGTACTTC. This codes for CAWMATGKRHEQYF.

The chain carries TRBV7-8 and TRBJ2-7, with 8 bases aligning to TRBD2. The V and J ends lost 1 base and 7 bases, in that order; junction bases with no gene match: 12. The CDR3 sequence is 16 residues long. In germline, CDR1 is SGHVS, CDR2 FQNEAQ. CDR3 protein: CASSLVGGRLFGEQYF. In DNA, the CDR3 is TGTGCCAGCAGCTTAGTGGGCGGGAGGCTTTTTGGAGAGCAGTACTTC.

This clone occurred once. The chain joins TRBV10-3 to TRBJ2-2; D call uncertain. Between the trimmed V and J ends, which lost 0 bases and 2 bases, there was a span of 10 bases. The CDR3 has 16 residues. CDR1 ENHRY and CDR2 SYGVKD come from the germline V gene. The CDR3 sequence: CAISESEAPNTGELFF. The CDR3 DNA sequence: TGTGCCATCAGTGAGTCTGAGGCCCCCAACACCGGGGAGCTGTTTTTT.

The chain recombines TRBV29-1 with TRBJ1-5; 9 bases match TRBD1. In germline, CDR1 is SQVTM, CDR2 ANQGSEA. The CDR3 sequence is 14 residues long. Trimming cost V 1 base and J 7 bases; bases outside gene matches: 5. CDR3 sequence: CSVEVGTGRQPQHF. The CDR3 coding sequence is TGCAGCGTTGAAGTGGGGACAGGGAGACAGCCCCAGCATTTT. Full variable domain (rest looked up from reference TRBV29-1 and TRBJ1-5): SAVISQKPSRDICQRGTSLTIQCQVDSQVTMMFWYRQQPGQSLTLIATANQGSEATYESGFVIDKFPISRPNLTFSTLTVSNMSPEDSSIYLCSVEVGTGRQPQHFGDGTRLSIL.

The chain links TRBV5-1 to TRBJ2-3; D unclear. The ends were cut back, 0 bases at V and 4 bases at J, with 15 bases in the middle. This CDR3 spans 16 amino acids. In germline, CDR1 is SGHRS, CDR2 YFSETQ. CDR3 bases: TGCGCCAGCAGCTTGGCCGTAGAGTGGATGTCAGATACGCAGTATTTT. Its translation is CASSLAVEWMSDTQYF.

This chain uses TRBV2 with TRBJ2-3; D is uncertain. V was cut by 3 bases and J by 1 base, with 8 bases left in between. CDR1 SNHLY and CDR2 FYNNEI come from the germline V gene. The length of the CDR3 is 14 residues. CDR3 sequence reads: CASSDTARTDTQYF. The CDR3 nucleotides are TGTGCCAGCAGTGATACGGCGCGCACAGATACGCAGTATTTT.

This rearrangement joins TRBV6-5 to TRBJ1-4, with TRBD1 matching over 7 bases. The length of the CDR3 is 14 residues. The V gene's germline CDR1 is MNHEY and CDR2 SVGAGI. J lost 2 bases, V lost 8 bases, and 5 bases had no gene match. CDR3 DNA sequence: TGTGCCAGCCAACAGGGGTCGACTAATGAAAAACTGTTTTTT. Translation: CASQQGSTNEKLFF.

This clone was found once. V gene TRBV9 combines with J gene TRBJ2-7; possibly TRBD2 for D (6 bases). V was cut by 0 bases and J by 3 bases, with 10 bases left in between. The germline V gene has CDR1 SGDLS and CDR2 YYNGEE. The CDR3 has 14 amino acids. The CDR3: CASSVAGDLYEQYF. The CDR3 nucleotides read TGTGCCAGCAGCGTAGCGGGAGACCTCTACGAGCAGTACTTC.